This entry describes one T cell receptor (beta chain). Its specificity is unknown. The source of the sample is a study of cytomegalovirus exposure and HLA in healthy donors. Points from the study as a whole: A classifier reportedly called cytomegalovirus status with high sensitivity and specificity. An analysis that came later showed most CMV-associated TCR beta chains appearing HLA-restricted.

V was pared by 5 bases and J by 7 bases, with 10 bases of the junction left unmatched. The CDR3 is 15 residues long. CDR1 and CDR2 from the germline V gene are SGHAT and FQNNGV. The study ran its PCR with 60 Vbeta and 13 Jbeta primers. Using immunoSEQ multiplex PCR, the repertoire was profiled, and TCRdb retains in-frame clones only, with some absent. The sample lists under 200,000 clones, more than 70% occurring once. The chain employs TRBV11-2 and TRBJ2-5; 10 bases are a match to TRBD1. This TCR derives from a male donor in good health and CMV-seropositive. Input material: PBMCs. CDR3 sequence: CASSGGTGVRGTQYF. The CDR3 region has the DNA TGTGCCAGCAGCGGCGGGACAGGGGTTCGCGGGACCCAGTACTTC.